This passage covers 28 T cell receptor beta chains from one sample sequenced in a study of blood T cell repertoires in COVID-19. Profiling relied on immunoSEQ multiplex PCR, and the TCRdb table lists in-frame clones only, not all of them. The sample lists around 300,000 clones, approximately 91% occurring once. Material for sequencing was peripheral blood. These receptor sequences come from a woman aged 40 to 50 who had recovered from COVID-19.

The genes are TRBV11-2 and TRBJ1-3; 9 bases match TRBD1. V gave up 6 bases and J gave up 4 bases; unmatched junction bases: 1. The CDR3 is 13 amino acids. Per germline, CDR1 SGHAT and CDR2 FQNNGV. CDR3 amino acids: CASRGQGGNTIYF. The CDR3 DNA reads as TGTGCCAGCAGGGGACAGGGCGGAAACACCATATATTTT.

The chain employs TRBV28 and TRBJ1-2; D may be TRBD1 (5 bases). V was shortened by 6 bases and J by 10 bases, with 15 bases between the two germline ends. The CDR3 extends over 12 amino acids. Germline loops: CDR1 MDHEN, CDR2 SYDVKM. The CDR3 sequence is CASSIRGTPYTF. CDR3 coding DNA: TGTGCCAGCAGCATAAGGGGTACCCCCTACACCTTC.

This clone occurred once. The chain recombines TRBV7-2 with TRBJ1-6, with 7 positions matching TRBD1. The CDR3 contains 19 residues. V lost 5 bases and J lost 9; bases outside the gene matches: 22. Germline loops: CDR1 SGHTA, CDR2 FQGNSA. The CDR3 region has the DNA TGTGCCAGCAGCCAGAGGGGACAGATCTCCCTTAGCCTACGTTCACCCCTCCACTTT. Residues: CASSQRGQISLSLRSPLHF.

Points on this clone: Additional DNA sequences in this sample encode the identical CDR3. V is TRBV12-3 or TRBV12-4 and J is TRBJ2-7; 9 bases line up with TRBD1. The CDR3 is 13 amino acids. Trimming took 3 bases from V and 4 from J; bases not matched to a gene: 1. The CDR3, as DNA: TGTGCCAGCAGTTTGGGACAGGGTTACGAGCAGTACTTC. Translated, it gives CASSLGQGYEQYF.

The chain joins TRBV10-1 to TRBJ2-1; 9 bases map to TRBD2. The CDR3 is 14 residues long. Trimming took 4 bases from V and 5 from J; bases not matched to a gene: 3. Germline V CDR1 and CDR2: WNHNN, SYGVQD (reference sequence). CDR3 in amino acids: CASSGASGNNEQFF. CDR3 DNA sequence: TGCGCCAGCAGTGGAGCTAGCGGGAACAATGAGCAGTTCTTC.

The chain joins TRBV30 to TRBJ2-3; D possibly corresponds to TRBD1 (5 bases). Trimming removed 2 bases from V and 0 bases from J, with 12 bases in between. CDR1 GTSNPN and CDR2 SVGIG come from the germline V gene (reference sequence). The CDR3 is 15 residues long. In DNA, the CDR3 is TGTGCCTGGAGTCCTCACAGGAGTAGCACAGATACGCAGTATTTT. Translating it yields CAWSPHRSSTDTQYF.

A single count supports this clone. The chain carries TRBV7-8 and TRBJ2-7, with 9 positions matching TRBD2. CDR1 and CDR2 (germline): SGHVS, FQNEAQ. The CDR3 runs to 16 residues. Unmatched junction bases numbered 8, after V lost 1 base and J lost 4 bases. CDR3: CASSLVPAGGTYEQYF. CDR3 nucleotides: TGTGCCAGCAGCTTAGTCCCAGCGGGAGGCACTTACGAGCAGTACTTC.

For the CDR3, the DNA is TGTGCCAGCAAAGGACTAGCGGTCTGGGATACGCAGTATTTT. It codes for CASKGLAVWDTQYF. The chain uses TRBV28 and TRBJ2-3; 10 bases agree with TRBD2. J gave up 6 bases and V 7 bases, and 7 bases lay outside the gene matches. Germline CDR1 MDHEN, CDR2 SYDVKM. This CDR3 is 14 amino acids long.

The DNA for the CDR3 is TGTGCCAGCAGTTTTACCGGGACAGAAGAAAAACTGTTTTTT. Protein: CASSFTGTEEKLFF. The chain couples TRBV27 to TRBJ1-4, with 7 nucleotides matching TRBD1. Germline CDR1 and CDR2: MNHEY and SMNVEV (reference sequence). Losses at the gene ends were 3 bases for V and 8 bases for J; bases not matched to a gene: 6. CDR3 length: 14 residues.

V usage is TRBV27 and J usage is TRBJ2-7; 8 positions agree with TRBD1. Per the germline V gene, CDR1 is MNHEY and CDR2 is SMNVEV (reference sequence). V trimming: 3 bases; J trimming: 9 bases; junction bases outside the gene matches: 22. The CDR3 totals 18 residues. In DNA form, the CDR3 reads TGTGCCAGCAGTTTTCACCCCCTCCGCTTGGCCGGACAGGGAGGGCAGTACTTC. It yields the protein CASSFHPLRLAGQGGQYF.

The V call is TRBV29-1, the J call TRBJ2-1; no definite D call. This CDR3 region has 13 residues. Germline CDR1 is SQVTM and CDR2 is ANQGSEA. Between the trimmed V and J ends, which lost 6 bases and 1 base, there was a span of 10 bases. The DNA of the CDR3 is TGCAGCGTCCTGGCGGTTTCCTACAATGAGCAGTTCTTC. It codes for CSVLAVSYNEQFF.

The V gene is TRBV9, the J gene TRBJ2-7; 10 bases are a match to TRBD1. Germline lookup yields CDR1 SGDLS and CDR2 YYNGEE. CDR3 size: 15 residues. Trimming cost V 2 bases and J 0 bases; bases outside gene matches: 2. CDR3 sequence: CASSVGQGFSYEQYF. In nucleotides, the CDR3 is TGTGCCAGCAGCGTGGGACAGGGGTTCTCCTACGAGCAGTACTTC.

The chain combines TRBV28 with TRBJ2-5; 7 nucleotides align to TRBD2. There are 16 residues in the CDR3. Trimming cost V 3 bases and J 4 bases; bases outside gene matches: 11. Germline V gene data show CDR1 as MDHEN and CDR2 as SYDVKM. The DNA of the CDR3 is TGTGCCAGCAGTTTGGGCGCGGGGGTTTGGGGAGAGACCCAGTACTTC. Its protein product is CASSLGAGVWGETQYF.

The rearrangement links TRBV9 to TRBJ2-1; 8 nucleotides agree with TRBD2. This CDR3 contains 16 residues. V trimming: 3 bases; J trimming: 0 bases; junction bases outside the gene matches: 5. Germline loops: CDR1 SGDLS, CDR2 YYNGEE. The CDR3 bases are TGTGCCAGCAGCGACCTACTAGCGGCCTCCTACAATGAGCAGTTCTTC. This gives the protein CASSDLLAASYNEQFF.

The chain combines TRBV7-9 with TRBJ1-2; D is possibly TRBD1 (5 bases). This CDR3 comprises 15 residues. The ends were cut back, 0 bases at V and 7 bases at J, with 15 bases in the middle. Germline V lookup: CDR1 SEHNR, CDR2 FQNEAQ (reference sequence). CDR3 sequence (DNA): TGTGCCAGCAGCTTAGCCGGCAGGGTATCAGGTGGCTACACCTTC. Protein: CASSLAGRVSGGYTF.

This sequence joins TRBV30 and TRBJ2-1; the match to TRBD2 covers 10 bases. Germline CDR1 and CDR2: GTSNPN and SVGIG (reference sequence). The V segment lost 2 bases and the J segment 6 bases; nucleotides outside the gene matches: 4. This CDR3 spans 14 amino acids. The CDR3 region is CAWSRSGGGNEQFF. DNA of the CDR3: TGTGCCTGGAGTCGGAGCGGGGGGGGCAATGAGCAGTTCTTC.

The chain uses TRBV7-9 and TRBJ2-7; D call uncertain. Germline V gives CDR1 SEHNR, CDR2 FQNEAQ (reference sequence). Trimming stripped 5 bases from V and 7 bases from J, with 15 bases between. The CDR3 is made up of 13 amino acids. This CDR3 is CASSPLPSREQYF. CDR3 sequence (DNA): TGTGCCAGCAGCCCCTTGCCCTCTCGGGAGCAGTACTTC.

The chain links TRBV28 to TRBJ2-4, with D tentatively TRBD1 (6 bases). Germline CDR1 and CDR2: MDHEN and SYDVKM. The ends were cut back, 5 bases at V and 1 base at J, with 9 bases in the middle. The CDR3 consists of 14 residues. CDR3 sequence: CASSADRAKNIQYF. The CDR3 nucleotides are TGTGCCAGCAGTGCTGACAGGGCCAAAAACATTCAGTACTTC.

This chain uses TRBV6-6 with TRBJ2-3; unclear D gene. V was clipped by 5 bases and J by 2 bases, with 11 bases between them. Germline values: CDR1 MNHNY, CDR2 SVGAGI (reference sequence). The CDR3 runs 14 residues. The CDR3 spells CASSKSSDTDTQYF. Here the CDR3 DNA reads TGTGCCAGCAGTAAATCCTCAGACACAGATACGCAGTATTTT.

This clone was seen once. This chain uses TRBV11-2 with TRBJ2-7, with 7 bases lining up with TRBD1. CDR1 and CDR2 (germline): SGHAT, FQNNGV. V shed 3 bases, J shed 1 base, and the junction held 3 bases outside the gene matches. The CDR3 has 14 amino acids. CDR3 nucleotides: TGTGCCAGCAGCTTCCGGGACAGTTCCTACGAGCAGTACTTC. This gives the protein CASSFRDSSYEQYF.

This chain joins TRBV6-4 and TRBJ2-2, with D possibly TRBD1 on 6 matching bases. Trimming removed 6 bases from V and 5 bases from J, with 10 bases in between. This CDR3 has 13 amino acids. Germline assignment: CDR1 MRHNA and CDR2 SNTAGT. The CDR3 coding sequence is TGTGCCAGCAGCTCACAGGGTACCGGGGAGCTGTTTTTT. It translates to CASSSQGTGELFF.

Points on this clone: At one boundary the junction diverges from the germline segment, which might be a read error. This chain joins TRBV5-1 and TRBJ1-6; 7 bases fit TRBD1. Germline V gene sequence: CDR1 SGHRS, CDR2 YFSETQ. The CDR3 totals 13 residues. The CDR3 nucleotides are TGCGCCAGCAGCTCGAGACAGGGTTCAGCCCTCCACTTT. It codes for CASSSRQGSALHF.

The chain employs TRBV28 and TRBJ2-5; D is ambiguous. CDR1 is MDHEN and CDR2 is SYDVKM in the germline V gene. Between the trimmed V and J ends, which lost 4 bases and 3 bases, there was a span of 3 bases. The CDR3 loop spans 11 amino acids. The CDR3 DNA is TGTGCCAGCAGTTCTAAAGAGACCCAGTACTTC. Translated, it gives CASSSKETQYF. Filled out from reference TRBV28 and TRBJ2-5, the complete variable domain reads DVKVTQSSRYLVKRTGEKVFLECVQDMDHENMFWYRQDPGLGLRLIYFSYDVKMKEKGDIPEGYSVSREKKERFSLILESASTNQTSMYLCASSSKETQYFGPGTRLLVL.

V usage is TRBV28 and J usage is TRBJ1-6; D is unresolved. Trimming removed 5 bases at V and 14 bases at J, with 22 bases between. Germline V gene sequence: CDR1 MDHEN, CDR2 SYDVKM. The CDR3 consists of 15 residues. Here the CDR3 DNA reads TGTGCCAGCAGTGGAGAGGCGGTCCCACATTTGTCCCTCCACTTT. Amino acid sequence: CASSGEAVPHLSLHF.

V gene TRBV27 combines with J gene TRBJ2-7, with 10 positions matching TRBD2. Germline values: CDR1 MNHEY, CDR2 SMNVEV (reference sequence). The CDR3 loop spans 15 amino acids. Trimming removed 2 bases from V and 5 bases from J; junction bases left unmatched: 6. The CDR3 reads CASSLDLAGEDEQYF. The CDR3 DNA reads as TGTGCCAGCAGTTTAGACCTAGCGGGAGAAGACGAGCAGTACTTC.

The rearrangement links TRBV6-4 to TRBJ1-5, with D possibly matching TRBD1 (5 bases). Germline values: CDR1 MRHNA, CDR2 SNTAGT. There are 18 residues in the CDR3. The germline V and J ends were trimmed by 4 bases and 2 bases, with 21 bases remaining between them. CDR3 coding DNA: TGTGCCAGCAGTGTCGGGACTCCGGACCATATACGCAATCAGCCCCAGCATTTT. Its translation is CASSVGTPDHIRNQPQHF.

About this clone itself: Germline is not matched at one junction end, which may reflect a read error. The chain combines TRBV12-3 or TRBV12-4 with TRBJ2-5, with a tentative D call TRBD1 (6 bases). The CDR3 contains 13 residues. The DNA for the CDR3 is TGTGTCAGCAGCGACAGGATCTCGGAGACCCAGTACTTC. Translation gives CVSSDRISETQYF.

Regarding this clone: This sample also contains other DNA sequences that code for the same CDR3. The J gene is TRBJ1-5, the V gene TRBV9, with unresolved D. The germline V gene encodes CDR1 SGDLS and CDR2 YYNGEE. Trimming took off 0 bases at V and 3 bases at J, with 7 bases between the two ends. The length of the CDR3 is 14 residues. The CDR3 DNA reads TGTGCCAGCAGCGTAGGAGGGTCCAATCAGCCCCAGCATTTT. It codes for CASSVGGSNQPQHF.